Following are 27 T cell receptor beta chains from one sample sequenced in a study of CD8 T cells in Susac syndrome. An input of roughly 0.45 to 1 ug of RNA was subjected to reverse transcription using random hexamers. Via MiXCR, TCRdb re-called the immunoSEQ multiplex PCR reads, giving one row per CDR3 protein. The sample has about 130,000 distinct CDR3 sequences, around nine tenths seen once. The sequencing input was CD8+ T cells from PBMCs. The receptors stem from a human donor with multiple sclerosis.

The gene calls are TRBV5-1 and TRBJ2-3; D not resolved. V lost 0 bases to trimming and J lost 3 bases, with 8 bases between them. The CDR3 has 14 amino acids. Germline CDR1 SGHRS, CDR2 YFSETQ. CDR3 sequence (DNA): TGCGCCAGCAGCTTGGGTGTAATGACAGATACGCAGTATTTT. Translation: CASSLGVMTDTQYF. Supplemented by reference TRBV5-1 and TRBJ2-3, the full variable domain reads KAGVTQTPRYLIKTRGQQVTLSCSPISGHRSVSWYQQTPGQGLQFLFEYFSETQRNKGNFPGRFSGRQFSNSRSEMNVSTLELGDSALYLCASSLGVMTDTQYFGPGTRLTVL.

The chain recombines TRBV11-1 with TRBJ2-7, with a tentative D call TRBD2 (6 bases). The CDR3 covers 20 residues. Germline assignment: CDR1 SGHAT and CDR2 FQDESV (reference sequence). V lost 4 bases and J lost 2, with 30 bases in between. The CDR3 protein is CASSSTHSGYSTKATYEQYF. Written as DNA, the CDR3 is TGTGCCAGCAGCTCAACCCATAGCGGCTATTCAACTAAAGCTACCTACGAGCAGTACTTC.

V gene TRBV13 combines with J gene TRBJ2-4; D not resolved. CDR1 is PRHDT and CDR2 is FYEKMQ in the germline V gene (reference sequence). The CDR3 is 13 residues long. With 3 bases removed from V and 16 bases from J, the gap between germline ends came to 19 bases. CDR3 in amino acids: CASSFGYLSVLYF. The CDR3 DNA reads TGTGCCAGCAGCTTCGGGTACCTGTCTGTACTTTACTTC.

The chain carries TRBV27 and TRBJ1-5; possibly TRBD1 for D (6 bases). Per germline, CDR1 MNHEY and CDR2 SMNVEV (reference sequence). The CDR3 sequence is 13 residues long. V gave up 6 bases and J gave up 3 bases, with 9 bases separating them. CDR3 loop: CASSRGHNQPQHF. The CDR3 DNA sequence: TGTGCCAGCAGCAGGGGTCACAATCAGCCCCAGCATTTT.

The V gene is TRBV28, the J gene TRBJ1-5; no clear D gene. CDR1 and CDR2 (germline): MDHEN, SYDVKM. V lost 5 bases to trimming and J lost 0 bases, with 8 bases between them. CDR3 size: 14 residues. CDR3 amino acids: CASSQRYSNQPQHF. CDR3 DNA: TGTGCCAGCAGTCAACGGTATAGCAATCAGCCCCAGCATTTT.

The chain has TRBV5-1 and TRBJ2-7, with D perhaps TRBD2 (6 bases). V was cut by 0 bases and J by 1 base, with 11 bases left in between. This CDR3 is built from 15 residues. Germline assignment: CDR1 SGHRS and CDR2 YFSETQ. The CDR3, as DNA: TGCGCCAGCAGCTTGGCCGGGAGCCCTTCCTACGAGCAGTACTTC. Its translation: CASSLAGSPSYEQYF.

This chain links TRBV24-1 with TRBJ1-5, with D uncertain. Trimming stripped 2 bases from V and 7 bases from J, with 11 bases between. This CDR3 spans 14 amino acids. Looked up from germline, CDR1 is KGHDR and CDR2 is SFDVKD. The chain's CDR3 is CATSDSGEGQPQHF. In DNA form, the CDR3 reads TGTGCCACCAGTGATTCCGGGGAAGGGCAGCCCCAGCATTTT.

The rearrangement links TRBV4-3 to TRBJ2-3; D uncertain. This CDR3 region has 16 residues. CDR1 and CDR2 (germline): LGHNA, YSLEER. Deletions cut 3 bases from V and 4 bases from J, with 17 bases between. The CDR3 DNA reads TGCGCCAGCAGCCATCTCAGGAGACTCCCTCCAGATACGCAGTATTTT. It codes for CASSHLRRLPPDTQYF.

The chain combines TRBV6-5 with TRBJ2-6, with D uncertain. CDR3 length: 17 residues. Germline CDR1 and CDR2: MNHEY and SVGAGI. With 0 bases removed from V and 0 bases from J, the gap between germline ends came to 9 bases. The CDR3 is CASSYSGSFSGANVLTF. The CDR3 DNA follows: TGTGCCAGCAGTTACTCAGGCAGCTTCTCTGGGGCCAACGTCCTGACTTTC.

The chain is built from TRBV6-5 and TRBJ2-1; 7 nucleotides line up with TRBD2. Unmatched junction bases numbered 6, after V lost 10 bases and J lost 9 bases. Per the germline V gene, CDR1 is MNHEY and CDR2 is SVGAGI. This CDR3 comprises 11 residues. The DNA of the CDR3 is TGTGCCACCATCCGGGGGGTTGAGCAGTTCTTC. It yields the protein CATIRGVEQFF.

The chain has TRBV4-3 and TRBJ1-1, with D uncertain. The CDR3 contains 11 residues. V shed 1 base and J shed 10 bases, with 7 bases lying between them. The germline CDR1 and CDR2 sequences are LGHNA and YSLEER. The CDR3: CASSQGRTAFF. CDR3 DNA: TGCGCCAGCAGCCAAGGTAGGACAGCTTTCTTT.

The J gene is TRBJ2-1, the V gene TRBV2; 12 bases match TRBD2. The CDR3 runs 18 residues. Per germline, CDR1 SNHLY and CDR2 FYNNEI. J lost 2 bases, V lost 3 bases, and 8 bases had no gene match. The CDR3 nucleotides are TGTGCCAGCAGTGATTGGCTAGCGGGAGGGTCCCCCTACAATGAGCAGTTCTTC. Translation gives CASSDWLAGGSPYNEQFF.

V gene TRBV2 combines with J gene TRBJ2-1; a weak D match, TRBD1 (5 bases). V lost 8 bases, J lost 4 bases, and 27 bases lay in between. Per germline, CDR1 SNHLY and CDR2 FYNNEI. This CDR3 comprises 18 residues. CDR3 sequence (DNA): TGTGCCAGCTCGATCCCTAAACCAGATACAGGTTTTTACAATGAGCAGTTCTTC. It translates to CASSIPKPDTGFYNEQFF.

The chain uses TRBV6-1 and TRBJ2-5; D is possibly TRBD2 (5 bases). The CDR3 consists of 13 residues. The V gene's germline CDR1 is MNHNS and CDR2 SASEGT. V lost 6 bases to trimming and J lost 2 bases, with 10 bases between them. CDR3: CASRLRGQETQYF. CDR3 DNA: TGTGCCAGCAGACTCCGGGGACAAGAGACCCAGTACTTC.

V is TRBV9 and J is TRBJ2-7; 10 bases are a match to TRBD1. The V and J ends lost 2 bases and 5 bases, in that order; junction bases with no gene match: 4. In germline, CDR1 is SGDLS, CDR2 YYNGEE. This CDR3 is built from 14 residues. DNA for the CDR3: TGTGCCAGCAGCGTCGGGACAGGGGTTGACGAGCAGTACTTC. This gives the protein CASSVGTGVDEQYF.

The V and J genes are TRBV11-1 and TRBJ2-2; a possible D gene is TRBD2 (6 bases). Trimming shortened V by 5 bases and J by 1 base, and 14 bases separated the two germline ends. CDR3 size: 16 residues. Per germline, CDR1 SGHAT and CDR2 FQDESV (reference sequence). CDR3 in DNA: TGTGCCAGCAGCCCGATAGTGGGGGGGAACACCGGGGAGCTGTTTTTT. Translating it yields CASSPIVGGNTGELFF.

This chain links TRBV7-9 with TRBJ1-1; tentatively, D is TRBD1 (5 bases). The CDR3 is 14 amino acids. Per germline, CDR1 SEHNR and CDR2 FQNEAQ (reference sequence). V lost 8 bases and J lost 1, with 14 bases in between. CDR3 region: CASSTPGANTEAFF. The CDR3 nucleotides read TGTGCCAGCTCTACCCCCGGGGCGAACACTGAAGCTTTCTTT.

The V and J genes are TRBV20-1 and TRBJ1-2; D not certain. The germline V gene has CDR1 DFQATT and CDR2 SNEGSKA (reference sequence). Trimming removed 6 bases from V and 0 bases from J, with 14 bases in between. The CDR3 is 14 amino acids. CDR3 region: CSALLTTANYGYTF. CDR3 coding DNA: TGCAGTGCGCTCCTGACAACAGCTAACTATGGCTACACCTTC.

The V and J genes are TRBV27 and TRBJ2-3; D remains ambiguous. The CDR3 runs 12 residues. The V end was cut by 6 bases, the J end by 2 bases, with 6 bases between. Germline CDR1 MNHEY, CDR2 SMNVEV (reference sequence). The CDR3 here is CASRPSTDTQYF. DNA for the CDR3: TGTGCCAGCAGGCCCTCCACAGATACGCAGTATTTT.

This clonotype turned up a few times. This chain connects TRBV6-2 or TRBV6-3 to TRBJ2-7; D unresolved. The CDR3 length is 12 residues. Trimming left V 8 bases short and J 3 bases short, with 11 bases between. CDR1 and CDR2 (germline): MNHEY, SVGEGT. Here the CDR3 DNA reads TGTGCCAGCCTCGGCGGCAGCTACGAGCAGTACTTC. It codes for CASLGGSYEQYF.

The chain combines TRBV5-6 with TRBJ2-2, with 9 nucleotides matching TRBD2. The CDR3 contains 16 residues. V trimming: 2 bases; J trimming: 2 bases; junction bases outside the gene matches: 4. Germline-derived CDR1 and CDR2 are SGHDT and YYEEEE. CDR3 protein: CASSLMLAGNTGELFF. The CDR3 bases are TGTGCCAGCAGCTTAATGCTAGCGGGAAACACCGGGGAGCTGTTTTTT. Full variable domain (remainder filled in from reference TRBV5-6 and TRBJ2-2): DAGVTQSPTHLIKTRGQQVTLRCSPKSGHDTVSWYQQALGQGPQFIFQYYEEEERQRGNFPDRFSGHQFPNYSSELNVNALLLGDSALYLCASSLMLAGNTGELFFGEGSRLTVL.

The rearrangement uses TRBV12-3 or TRBV12-4 and TRBJ1-1; D remains unclear. The CDR3 is 13 residues long. Trimming removed 1 base from V and 1 base from J, with 4 bases in between. CDR3 DNA sequence: TGTGCCAGCAGTTTAGTCTGGAACACTGAAGCTTTCTTT. Translating gives CASSLVWNTEAFF.

The chain is built from TRBV20-1 and TRBJ1-4; a weak D match, TRBD1 (6 bases). The CDR3 extends over 15 amino acids. Germline V gene lookup returns CDR1 DFQATT and CDR2 SNEGSKA (reference sequence). Trimming removed 0 bases from V and 6 bases from J, with 14 bases in between. This CDR3 reads CSARDTRGGYEKLFF. In DNA, the CDR3 is TGCAGTGCTAGAGATACCAGGGGAGGTTATGAAAAACTGTTTTTT.

The chain is built from TRBV29-1 and TRBJ1-3; tentatively, D is TRBD1 (5 bases). Trimming cost V 5 bases and J 6 bases, with 20 bases left between them. The CDR3 loop spans 15 amino acids. Germline CDR1 is SQVTM and CDR2 is ANQGSEA. The DNA of the CDR3 is TGCAGCGTTCAGCTGGGCAGGGTTAAAGAAAACACCATATATTTT. It specifies CSVQLGRVKENTIYF.

This clonotype was found a few times. The J gene is TRBJ2-7, the V gene TRBV7-9; TRBD2 agrees at 8 bases. The CDR3 runs 13 residues. Germline assignment: CDR1 SEHNR and CDR2 FQNEAQ (reference sequence). V lost 2 bases and J lost 3; bases outside the gene matches: 0. CDR3 sequence: CASSLTSGYEQYF. The CDR3 region has the DNA TGTGCCAGCAGCTTAACTAGCGGCTACGAGCAGTACTTC.

The chain is built from TRBV12-3 or TRBV12-4 and TRBJ2-1; D is perhaps TRBD1 (5 bases). V lost 6 bases and J lost 4, with 7 bases in between. CDR3 size: 12 residues. As DNA, the CDR3 is TGTGCCAGCAGCGGACATTACAATGAGCAGTTCTTC. It translates to CASSGHYNEQFF.

The rearrangement uses TRBV27 and TRBJ2-1; tentatively, D is TRBD2 (6 bases). In germline, CDR1 is MNHEY, CDR2 SMNVEV (reference sequence). This CDR3 is built from 13 residues. V was pared by 0 bases and J by 10 bases, with 10 bases between. The CDR3 reads CASSLSRAGEQFF. Here the CDR3 DNA reads TGTGCCAGCAGTTTATCGAGGGCGGGGGAGCAGTTCTTC.